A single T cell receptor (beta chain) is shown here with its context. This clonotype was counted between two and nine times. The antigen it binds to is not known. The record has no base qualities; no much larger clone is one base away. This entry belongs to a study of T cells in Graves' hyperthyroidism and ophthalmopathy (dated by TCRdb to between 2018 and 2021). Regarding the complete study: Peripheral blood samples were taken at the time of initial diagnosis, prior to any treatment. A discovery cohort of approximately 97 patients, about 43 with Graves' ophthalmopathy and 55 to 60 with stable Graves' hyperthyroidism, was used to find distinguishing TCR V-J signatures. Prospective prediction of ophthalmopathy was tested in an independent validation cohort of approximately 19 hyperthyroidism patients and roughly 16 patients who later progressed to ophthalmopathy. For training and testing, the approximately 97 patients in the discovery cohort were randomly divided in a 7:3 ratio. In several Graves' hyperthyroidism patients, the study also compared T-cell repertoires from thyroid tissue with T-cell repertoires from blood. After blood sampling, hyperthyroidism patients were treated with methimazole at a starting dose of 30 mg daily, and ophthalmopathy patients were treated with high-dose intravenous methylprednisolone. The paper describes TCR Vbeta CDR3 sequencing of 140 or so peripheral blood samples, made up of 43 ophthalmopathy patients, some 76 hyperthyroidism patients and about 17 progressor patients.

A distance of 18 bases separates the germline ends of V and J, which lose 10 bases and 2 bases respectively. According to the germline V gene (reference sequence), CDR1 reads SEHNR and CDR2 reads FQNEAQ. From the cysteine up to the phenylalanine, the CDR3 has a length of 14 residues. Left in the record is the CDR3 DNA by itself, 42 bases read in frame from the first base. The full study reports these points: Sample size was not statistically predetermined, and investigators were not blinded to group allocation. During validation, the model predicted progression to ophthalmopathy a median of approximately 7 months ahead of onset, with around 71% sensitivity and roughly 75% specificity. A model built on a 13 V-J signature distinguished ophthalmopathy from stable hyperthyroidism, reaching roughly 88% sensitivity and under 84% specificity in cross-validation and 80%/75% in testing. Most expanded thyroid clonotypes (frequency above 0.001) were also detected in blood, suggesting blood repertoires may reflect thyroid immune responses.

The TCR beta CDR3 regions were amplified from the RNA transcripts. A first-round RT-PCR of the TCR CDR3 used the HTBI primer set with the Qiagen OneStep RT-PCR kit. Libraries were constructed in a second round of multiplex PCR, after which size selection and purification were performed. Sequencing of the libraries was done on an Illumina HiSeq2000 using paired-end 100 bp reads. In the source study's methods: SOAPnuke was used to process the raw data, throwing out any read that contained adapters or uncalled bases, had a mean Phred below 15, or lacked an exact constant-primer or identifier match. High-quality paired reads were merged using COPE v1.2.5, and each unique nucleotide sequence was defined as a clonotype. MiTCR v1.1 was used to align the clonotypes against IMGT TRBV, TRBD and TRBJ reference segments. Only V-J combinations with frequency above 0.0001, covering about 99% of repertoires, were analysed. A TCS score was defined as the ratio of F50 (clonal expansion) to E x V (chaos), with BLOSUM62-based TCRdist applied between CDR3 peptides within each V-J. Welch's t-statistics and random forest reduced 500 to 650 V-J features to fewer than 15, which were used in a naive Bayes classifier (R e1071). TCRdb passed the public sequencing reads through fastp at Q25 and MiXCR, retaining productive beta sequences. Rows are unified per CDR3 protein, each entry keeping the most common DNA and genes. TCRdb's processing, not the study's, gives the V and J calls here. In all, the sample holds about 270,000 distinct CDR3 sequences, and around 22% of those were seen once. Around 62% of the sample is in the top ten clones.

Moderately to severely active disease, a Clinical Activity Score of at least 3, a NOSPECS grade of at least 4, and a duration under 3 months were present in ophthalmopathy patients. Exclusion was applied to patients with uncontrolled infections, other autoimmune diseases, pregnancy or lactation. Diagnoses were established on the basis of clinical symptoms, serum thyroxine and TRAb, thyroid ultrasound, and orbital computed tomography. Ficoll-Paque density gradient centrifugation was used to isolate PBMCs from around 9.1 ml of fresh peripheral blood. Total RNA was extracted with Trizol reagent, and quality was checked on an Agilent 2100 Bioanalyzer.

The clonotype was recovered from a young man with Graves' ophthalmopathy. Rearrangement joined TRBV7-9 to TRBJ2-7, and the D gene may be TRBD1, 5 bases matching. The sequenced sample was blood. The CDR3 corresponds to CATTGPRVPYEQYF. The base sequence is TGTGCCACCACAGGCCCCCGGGTGCCCTACGAGCAGTACTTC. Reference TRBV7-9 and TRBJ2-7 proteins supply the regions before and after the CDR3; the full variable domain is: DTGVSQNPRHKITKRGQNVTFRCDPISEHNRLYWYRQTLGQGPEFLTYFQNEAQLEKSRLLSDRFSAERPKGSFSTLEIQRTEQGDSAMYLCATTGPRVPYEQYFGPGTRLTVT.